The clone carrying this T cell receptor (beta chain) was seen only once. Other nucleotide sequences in the sample specify the same CDR3. These data come from a study of T cell changes during pregnancy in multiple sclerosis. Sequencing was performed with immunoSEQ multiplex PCR; in TCRdb, only in-frame clones are kept and a portion is missing. The data show approximately 94,000 clones, 92% seen once. Trimming cost V 0 bases and J 1 base, with 7 bases left between them. In germline, CDR1 is SGHNT, CDR2 YYREEE (reference sequence). The length of the CDR3 is 14 residues. The sample here was peripheral blood, taken after pregnancy. The sequence was obtained from a female donor with multiple sclerosis, enrolled in a pregnancy study. This chain links TRBV5-4 with TRBJ1-1; weak D call: TRBD1 (5 bases). The CDR3 coding sequence is TGTGCCAGCAGCTTGGGACAGCCGAACACTGAAGCTTTCTTT. Amino acid sequence: CASSLGQPNTEAFF.